This T cell receptor beta chain originates from a study of HIV-infected patients and healthy controls. CDR1 and CDR2 from the germline V gene are LNHNV and YYDKDF (reference sequence). V was pared by 0 bases and J by 0 bases, with 0 bases of the junction left unmatched. This CDR3 contains 15 residues. Roughly three months, about 14 weeks, into antiretroviral therapy, follow-up blood was collected. All unsorted peripheral T cells were captured because whole blood was used without fractionation. Alpha and beta constant-region primers primed reverse transcription of around 500 ng RNA. Using multiplexing indices, alpha and beta chain libraries were generated apart by chain-specific third strand synthesis. In TCRdb, the 5' RACE reads were re-called with MiXCR into one record per CDR3 protein. The table shows roughly 4,000 distinct CDR3 sequences, with 7.5% to 10% occurring only once. This clonotype was found many times.

The chain couples TRBV15 to TRBJ2-3; 7 positions agree with TRBD2. The sample consisted of blood, taken during antiretroviral therapy. This clonotype originated in an adult with HIV infection. CDR3 bases: TGTGCCACCAGCAGAGAGCGGGGGAGCACAGATACGCAGTATTTT. Translation gives CATSRERGSTDTQYF.